The rows below give T cell receptor beta chains drawn from one sample of a study of T cells in Graves' hyperthyroidism and ophthalmopathy. TCRdb re-called the multiplex PCR reads with MiXCR, one entry per CDR3 protein. Of 600,000 to 900,000 distinct CDR3 sequences listed, roughly 15% are singletons. Sequencing input: blood. These TCRs come from a man aged 18 to 30 with Graves' hyperthyroidism. Both conserved end residues are part of each CDR3. D genes are given only for firm matches. Part of the rows lack a size; the others show once, few, many or a class for expanded clones.

clone_size	v_call	j_call	d_call	cdr3_aa	cdr3_nt
few	TRBV6-1	TRBJ2-3	TRBD1	CASSYLTGATGDTQYF	TGTGCCAGCAGCTACTTGACAGGGGCTACCGGAGATACGCAGTATTTT
.	TRBV7-9	TRBJ2-1	.	CASSLGSGVNEQFF	TGTGCCAGCAGCTTAGGTTCTGGGGTCAATGAGCAGTTCTTC
.	TRBV29-1	TRBJ2-3	.	CSAGQNTDTQYF	TGCAGCGCAGGACAGAACACAGATACGCAGTATTTT
once	TRBV6-1	TRBJ1-2	.	CASASTEPNYGYTF	TGTGCCAGCGCATCGACAGAACCTAACTATGGCTACACCTTC
.	TRBV19	TRBJ1-3	.	CASSIAGASGNTIYF	TGTGCCAGTAGTATAGCCGGGGCCTCTGGAAACACCATATATTTT
many	TRBV9	TRBJ2-7	.	CASSVGIGREYEQYF	TGTGCCAGCAGCGTAGGTATCGGCCGGGAGTACGAGCAGTACTTC
.	TRBV29-1	TRBJ1-2	.	CSIGYGYTF	TGCAGCATTGGCTATGGCTACACCTTC
many	TRBV3-1	TRBJ2-1	TRBD2	CASSQGLAGGNEQFF	TGTGCCAGCAGCCAAGGCCTAGCGGGAGGGAATGAGCAGTTCTTC
few	TRBV6-7	TRBJ2-4	.	CASGRQDLAKNIQYF	TGTGCCAGCGGCCGACAGGATTTAGCCAAAAACATTCAGTACTTC
few	TRBV7-9	TRBJ2-2	.	CASSLSFGRPRGTGELFF	TGTGCCAGCAGCTTAAGCTTCGGAAGACCGCGCGGCACCGGGGAGCTGTTTTTT
few	TRBV2	TRBJ1-5	.	CASTLRGEQPQHF	TGTGCCAGCACCCTCCGGGGGGAACAGCCCCAGCATTTT
few	TRBV20-1	TRBJ2-7	.	CSARERGRVSYEQYF	TGCAGTGCTAGAGAACGAGGCAGGGTCTCCTACGAGCAGTACTTC
many	TRBV20-1	TRBJ2-1	.	CSAPVIAHSRSYNEQFF	TGCAGTGCTCCAGTGATAGCGCATAGTCGCTCCTACAATGAGCAGTTCTTC
many	TRBV2	TRBJ2-7	.	CASSRQGPHEQYF	TGTGCCAGCAGTAGGCAGGGCCCCCACGAGCAGTACTTC
few	TRBV27	TRBJ1-1	TRBD1	CASRNLAGGYTEAFF	TGTGCCAGCAGAAACCTCGCAGGGGGCTACACTGAAGCTTTCTTT
.	TRBV20-1	TRBJ2-3	.	CSAPGFTDTQYF	TGCAGTGCGCCAGGGTTCACAGATACGCAGTATTTT
.	TRBV20-1	TRBJ1-1	.	CSAEDGPVTEAFF	TGCAGTGCTGAGGACGGACCCGTCACTGAAGCTTTCTTT
many	TRBV6-2/TRBV6-3	TRBJ2-2	.	CASSSLAINTGELFF	TGTGCCAGCAGTTCCCTCGCGATAAACACCGGGGAGCTGTTTTTT
many	TRBV7-2	TRBJ2-7	.	CASSTGFYEQYF	TGTGCCAGCTCAACAGGGTTCTACGAGCAGTACTTC
many	TRBV10-3	TRBJ2-7	TRBD1	CAISGQQGVHEQYF	TGTGCCATCAGTGGCCAACAGGGGGTCCACGAGCAGTACTTC
.	TRBV28	TRBJ1-1	.	CASSLGGHNTEAFF	TGTGCCAGCAGTTTAGGGGGGCATAACACTGAAGCTTTCTTT
many	TRBV5-8	TRBJ2-3	.	CASSAHEEWGDTQYF	TGTGCCAGCAGCGCCCATGAGGAGTGGGGAGATACGCAGTATTTT
few	TRBV6-1	TRBJ2-1	TRBD2	CASSERASGRASEFF	TGTGCCAGCAGTGAAAGGGCTAGCGGGAGGGCCTCGGAGTTCTTC
many	TRBV7-2	TRBJ2-7	TRBD1	CASSARQGWYEQYF	TGTGCCAGCAGCGCGAGACAGGGGTGGTACGAGCAGTACTTC
many	TRBV18	TRBJ2-5	.	CASSPMAEETQYF	TGTGCCAGCTCACCAATGGCTGAAGAGACCCAGTACTTC
.	TRBV24-1	TRBJ2-3	TRBD2	CATGALAGDGDTQYF	TGTGCCACAGGAGCTCTAGCGGGAGACGGTGATACGCAGTATTTT
.	TRBV6-1	TRBJ2-2	TRBD2	CASYDPGDPSGRETGPGELFF	TGTGCCAGCTATGACCCGGGAGATCCTAGCGGGAGGGAAACGGGGCCCGGGGAGCTGTTTTTT
.	TRBV7-3	TRBJ2-2	.	CASSLTKVVYPNTGELFF	TGTGCCAGCAGCTTAACGAAAGTTGTCTACCCGAACACCGGGGAGCTGTTTTTT
few	TRBV25-1	TRBJ2-7	TRBD2	CAKHSPGTSGRAPSYEQYF	TGTGCGAAGCATTCCCCCGGGACTAGCGGGAGGGCCCCCTCCTACGAGCAGTACTTC
few	TRBV2	TRBJ2-3	TRBD2	CATSGRAKDTQYF	TGTGCCACGAGCGGGAGGGCCAAAGATACGCAGTATTTT
many	TRBV2	TRBJ2-5	.	CASKFQETQYF	TGTGCCAGCAAATTCCAAGAGACCCAGTACTTC
few	TRBV28	TRBJ1-6	.	CASSPTGRYNSPLHF	TGTGCCAGCAGTCCGACAGGCCGCTATAATTCACCCCTCCACTTT
many	TRBV6-5	TRBJ2-2	TRBD2	CASSYSETSLNTGELFF	TGTGCCAGCAGTTACTCGGAGACTAGCCTGAACACCGGGGAGCTGTTTTTT
many	TRBV30	TRBJ1-2	.	CAWSDFGGDYGYTF	TGTGCCTGGAGTGACTTCGGAGGGGACTATGGCTACACCTTC
.	TRBV12-3/TRBV12-4	TRBJ2-5	TRBD2	CASSLTTGTSGGGQETQYF	TGTGCCAGCAGTCTCACGACCGGGACTAGCGGGGGGGGACAAGAGACTCAGTACTTC
.	TRBV20-1	TRBJ2-5	TRBD2	CSALRGDLETQYF	TGCAGTGCCTTGCGGGGGGACTTGGAGACCCAGTACTTC
.	TRBV18	TRBJ2-7	.	CAGSPPTSYEQYF	TGTGCCGGCTCACCACCGACCTCTTACGAGCAGTACTTC
.	TRBV19	TRBJ1-2	.	CASSPIQENYGYTF	TGTGCCAGTAGCCCCATTCAAGAGAACTATGGCTACACCTTC
.	TRBV27	TRBJ1-6	TRBD1	CASTTGTDNSPLHF	TGTGCCAGCACTACCGGGACAGATAATTCACCCCTCCACTTT
.	TRBV5-5	TRBJ1-1	TRBD1	CASSSTGGNRVNTEAFF	TGTGCCAGCAGCTCAACAGGGGGGAACAGGGTGAACACTGAAGCTTTCTTT
many	TRBV6-2/TRBV6-3	TRBJ2-7	TRBD1	CASRDRASEQYF	TGTGCCAGCAGGGACAGGGCGAGCGAGCAGTACTTC
once	TRBV28	TRBJ2-3	TRBD2	CASRIGLAGGSSTDTQYF	TGTGCCAGCAGAATCGGACTAGCGGGAGGCTCTAGCACAGATACGCAGTATTTT
few	TRBV15	TRBJ2-6	TRBD1	CATSDRAGANVLTF	TGTGCCACCAGCGACAGGGCCGGGGCCAACGTCCTGACTTTC
.	TRBV19	TRBJ2-1	.	CASSIGGVLIDEQFF	TGTGCCAGTAGTATAGGGGGGGTGTTAATCGATGAGCAGTTCTTC
few	TRBV18	TRBJ2-7	TRBD2	CASSPPPSSGRGYEQYF	TGTGCCAGCTCACCACCTCCTTCTAGCGGGAGGGGGTACGAGCAGTACTTC
many	TRBV2	TRBJ1-1	TRBD1	CASSEGTGGTSNTEAFF	TGTGCCAGCAGTGAAGGGACAGGGGGCACGTCGAACACTGAAGCTTTCTTT
many	TRBV24-1	TRBJ2-1	TRBD2	CATSAVGRASGGTYNEQFF	TGTGCCACCAGTGCCGTAGGTCGGGCTAGCGGGGGGACCTACAATGAGCAGTTCTTC
many	TRBV12-3/TRBV12-4	TRBJ2-7	.	CASTPDYAYEQYF	TGTGCCAGCACCCCAGACTATGCCTACGAGCAGTACTTC
many	TRBV6-2/TRBV6-3	TRBJ2-7	TRBD2	CASSYSSWRERYEQYF	TGTGCCAGCAGTTACTCGAGTTGGCGGGAGCGTTACGAGCAGTACTTC
many	TRBV6-1	TRBJ2-7	TRBD1	CASSPETGVITYEQYF	TGTGCCAGCAGTCCTGAGACAGGGGTGATCACCTACGAGCAGTACTTC
few	TRBV29-1	TRBJ2-7	.	CSCWGSGGEQYF	TGCAGCTGTTGGGGGTCGGGTGGGGAGCAGTACTTC